Below, 32 T cell receptor beta chains from the same sample are listed, as sequenced in a study of shared clonotypes between healthy human individuals. Clones were sequenced by immunoSEQ multiplex PCR, and TCRdb holds only the in-frame ones, with some missing. The table has about 2.1 million clones, approximately 94% seen once; the top ten hold 1.5% to 2%. Naive CD8 populations comprised CD45RO-negative cells positively selected for CCR7, excluding terminally differentiated effector memory CD45RA+ cells. Sequenced: naive CD8+ T cells from PBMCs. The receptors here all came from a man younger than 30 in good health. Some clones in this sample may be carry-over from other donors' samples.

This clone was counted once. The chain links TRBV7-9 to TRBJ2-7, with a weak D call TRBD1 (6 bases). Germline CDR1 SEHNR, CDR2 FQNEAQ (reference sequence). This CDR3 is built from 16 residues. V lost 1 base to trimming and J lost 0 bases, with 13 bases between them. This CDR3 reads CASSLVLQGNSYEQYF. CDR3 DNA: TGTGCCAGCAGCTTAGTTCTCCAGGGGAACTCCTACGAGCAGTACTTC. The full variable domain, completed using reference TRBV7-9 and TRBJ2-7, is DTGVSQNPRHKITKRGQNVTFRCDPISEHNRLYWYRQTLGQGPEFLTYFQNEAQLEKSRLLSDRFSAERPKGSFSTLEIQRTEQGDSAMYLCASSLVLQGNSYEQYFGPGTRLTVT.

Comment on this clone: Other DNA sequences within the sample encode an identical CDR3. V and J are TRBV28 and TRBJ2-7; D uncertain. Trimming took off 3 bases at V and 3 bases at J, with 9 bases between the two ends. This CDR3 is built from 13 residues. Germline V CDR1 and CDR2: MDHEN, SYDVKM. Written as DNA, the CDR3 is TGTGCCAGCAGTTTTCACTCGAGCTACGAGCAGTACTTC. Its protein is CASSFHSSYEQYF.

The chain couples TRBV5-5 to TRBJ2-7; no firm D call. CDR3 size: 14 residues. The V end lost 5 bases, the J end lost 2 bases, and 14 bases lay between the germline ends. Germline V CDR1 and CDR2: SGHKS, YYEKEE (reference sequence). The DNA of the CDR3 is TGTGCCAGCAGTTCCGAGACTGACACCTACGAGCAGTACTTC. As protein: CASSSETDTYEQYF.

The chain uses TRBV28 and TRBJ1-4; D not certain. Germline lookup yields CDR1 MDHEN and CDR2 SYDVKM. This CDR3 has 13 amino acids. Trimming stripped 5 bases from V and 4 bases from J, with 8 bases between. CDR3 residues: CASSTRVNEKLFF. CDR3 in DNA: TGTGCCAGCAGTACTCGGGTTAATGAAAAACTGTTTTTT.

The CDR3 bases are TGTGCCAGCAGGACCCTAGGGGGGGCGGGAGTTGGCAATGAGCAGTTCTTC. Its translation is CASRTLGGAGVGNEQFF. This chain uses TRBV2 with TRBJ2-1; D is possibly TRBD2 (7 bases). The CDR3 covers 17 residues. Germline CDR1 and CDR2: SNHLY and FYNNEI. Deletions cut 6 bases from V and 6 bases from J, with 24 bases between. The variable domain in full, with the rest retrieved from reference TRBV2 and TRBJ2-1, is EPEVTQTPSHQVTQMGQEVILRCVPISNHLYFYWYRQILGQKVEFLVSFYNNEISEKSEIFDDQFSVERPDGSNFTLKIRSTKLEDSAMYFCASRTLGGAGVGNEQFFGPGTRLTVL.

This sequence joins TRBV7-9 and TRBJ1-2; 11 bases line up with TRBD1. This CDR3 is 15 amino acids long. The germline gives CDR1 SEHNR, CDR2 FQNEAQ (reference sequence). V was clipped by 5 bases and J by 2 bases; unmatched bases: 4. CDR3 coding DNA: TGTGCCAGCAGCGAGGGACAGGGGGTGAACTATGGCTACACCTTC. Protein: CASSEGQGVNYGYTF.

This clone showed up just once. The chain combines TRBV15 with TRBJ1-2; the D gene is possibly TRBD1 (6 bases). Germline assignment: CDR1 LNHNV and CDR2 YYDKDF (reference sequence). The CDR3 loop spans 15 amino acids. V lost 1 base and J lost 3, with 12 bases in between. CDR3 protein: CATSRAGGRDYGYTF. DNA of the CDR3: TGTGCCACCAGCAGAGCGGGGGGGCGGGACTATGGCTACACCTTC.

This clone was seen once. This same CDR3 is encoded by further DNA sequences in the sample. This chain connects TRBV27 to TRBJ2-7; 9 bases line up with TRBD2. The trim removed 5 bases at V and 4 bases at J, leaving 6 bases unmatched. The CDR3 sequence is 14 residues long. Looked up from germline, CDR1 is MNHEY and CDR2 is SMNVEV (reference sequence). The CDR3 bases are TGTGCCAGCAGTCCAATAGCGGGAGATTACGAGCAGTACTTC. Translation: CASSPIAGDYEQYF.

The rearrangement uses TRBV28 and TRBJ1-5, with 7 positions matching TRBD1. Looked up from germline, CDR1 is MDHEN and CDR2 is SYDVKM. V lost 3 bases and J lost 5; bases outside the gene matches: 4. The CDR3 sequence is 14 residues long. CDR3 residues: CASSFQGGHQPQHF. As DNA, the CDR3 is TGTGCCAGCAGTTTCCAGGGGGGCCATCAGCCCCAGCATTTT.

The rearrangement links TRBV7-2 to TRBJ1-2, with 7 bases aligning to TRBD1. Germline V gives CDR1 SGHTA, CDR2 FQGNSA. This CDR3 is built from 16 residues. Trimming took 1 base from V and 7 from J; bases not matched to a gene: 12. The CDR3 region has the DNA TGTGCCAGCAGCTTAGGACAGGGCCCTTCCCGTCCTGGCTACACCTTC. Amino acid sequence: CASSLGQGPSRPGYTF.

The CDR3 region is CAWGGTVYYNYGYTF. In DNA, the CDR3 is TGTGCCTGGGGGGGGACAGTTTATTATAACTATGGCTACACCTTC. The chain links TRBV30 to TRBJ1-2; 7 positions match TRBD1. The CDR3 is made up of 15 amino acids. The germline CDR1 and CDR2 sequences are GTSNPN and SVGIG (reference sequence). Unmatched junction bases numbered 10, after V lost 5 bases and J lost 1 base.

The rearrangement links TRBV7-8 to TRBJ1-1; D not certain. The CDR3 has 15 amino acids. The ends were cut back, 1 base at V and 0 bases at J, with 9 bases in the middle. Per the germline V gene, CDR1 is SGHVS and CDR2 is FQNEAQ. The CDR3 nucleotides are TGTGCCAGCAGCTTAGGGGCCGGATTGAACACTGAAGCTTTCTTT. Its translation: CASSLGAGLNTEAFF. The full variable domain, in which reference TRBV7-8 and TRBJ1-1 provide the parts outside the CDR3, is GAGVSQSPRYKVAKRGQDVALRCDPISGHVSLFWYQQALGQGPEFLTYFQNEAQLDKSGLPSDRFFAERPEGSVSTLKIQRTQQEDSAVYLCASSLGAGLNTEAFFGQGTRLTVV.

The chain links TRBV27 to TRBJ1-5, with D possibly matching TRBD1 (5 bases). The V gene lost 6 bases and the J gene lost 9 bases, with 18 bases spanning the gap. This CDR3 comprises 14 residues. Looked up from germline, CDR1 is MNHEY and CDR2 is SMNVEV (reference sequence). The CDR3: CASRFGQGIGPQHF. DNA for the CDR3: TGTGCCAGCAGATTTGGCCAGGGCATAGGGCCCCAGCATTTT.

The rearrangement links TRBV6-4 to TRBJ2-1, with 7 positions matching TRBD2. V trimming: 2 bases; J trimming: 9 bases; junction bases outside the gene matches: 10. This CDR3 has 15 amino acids. Looked up from germline, CDR1 is MRHNA and CDR2 is SNTAGT. CDR3 nucleotide sequence: TGTGCCAGCAGTGACGGTCCTAGCGGACGAACTGAGCAGTTCTTC. Translating gives CASSDGPSGRTEQFF.

This clone was counted a single time. This chain uses TRBV9 with TRBJ2-2; 7 bases map to TRBD2. The CDR3 is 16 residues long. Germline values: CDR1 SGDLS, CDR2 YYNGEE. V shed 4 bases and J 3 bases; nucleotides not matched to a gene: 9. DNA for the CDR3: TGTGCCAGCAGCCGGGGGAGGGGATCCTACACCGGGGAGCTGTTTTTT. Translated, it gives CASSRGRGSYTGELFF.

This chain links TRBV6-6 with TRBJ2-7, with D unresolved. Germline V gene lookup returns CDR1 MNHNY and CDR2 SVGAGI (reference sequence). Trimming removed 2 bases at V and 0 bases at J, with 11 bases between. CDR3 size: 15 residues. The CDR3 DNA follows: TGTGCCAGCAGTTACCACCACCGGGTCTCCTACGAGCAGTACTTC. It translates to CASSYHHRVSYEQYF.

CDR3 coding DNA: TGTGCCAGCAGTTCGGTATCCGTACTTAGTCCCGAGCAGTTCTTC. Its protein product is CASSSVSVLSPEQFF. The chain combines TRBV27 with TRBJ2-1; unclear D gene. Germline V gene lookup returns CDR1 MNHEY and CDR2 SMNVEV (reference sequence). Trimming left V 4 bases short and J 10 bases short, with 20 bases between. This CDR3 is built from 15 residues.

The CDR3 protein is CASTQGPLWWNTEAFF. Written as DNA, the CDR3 is TGTGCCAGCACCCAAGGCCCCTTATGGTGGAACACTGAAGCTTTCTTT. The chain is built from TRBV5-4 and TRBJ1-1; no clear D gene. This CDR3 has 16 residues. Germline loops: CDR1 SGHNT, CDR2 YYREEE (reference sequence). Trimming cost V 6 bases and J 1 base, with 19 bases left between them. The whole variable domain, filled in from reference TRBV5-4 and TRBJ1-1, reads ETGVTQSPTHLIKTRGQQVTLRCSSQSGHNTVSWYQQALGQGPQFIFQYYREEENGRGNFPPRFSGLQFPNYSSELNVNALELDDSALYLCASTQGPLWWNTEAFFGQGTRLTVV.

The chain recombines TRBV7-9 with TRBJ2-7; 8 bases are shared with TRBD2. The length of the CDR3 is 14 residues. Germline values: CDR1 SEHNR, CDR2 FQNEAQ (reference sequence). The trim removed 6 bases at V and 2 bases at J, leaving 6 bases unmatched. The CDR3 protein is CASSIAGPTYEQYF. CDR3 DNA sequence: TGTGCCAGCAGTATAGCGGGACCCACCTACGAGCAGTACTTC.

This clone occurred a few times. The chain uses TRBV27 and TRBJ1-1; no reliable D call. V lost 6 bases and J 1 base, leaving 9 bases between the germline ends. The CDR3 length is 13 residues. The germline V gene has CDR1 MNHEY and CDR2 SMNVEV (reference sequence). The CDR3 region is CASSFQSNTEAFF. In DNA form, the CDR3 reads TGTGCCAGCAGCTTCCAGTCGAACACTGAAGCTTTCTTT.

The J gene is TRBJ1-2, the V gene TRBV5-4, with 7 bases matching TRBD1. This CDR3 has 17 amino acids. Unmatched junction bases numbered 19, after V lost 4 bases and J lost 7 bases. Germline V gene sequence: CDR1 SGHNT, CDR2 YYREEE (reference sequence). The CDR3: CASSPPKGAADSAGYTF. As DNA, the CDR3 is TGTGCCAGCAGCCCGCCCAAGGGGGCGGCGGATTCAGCTGGCTACACCTTC.

The chain combines TRBV9 with TRBJ2-2, with 8 nucleotides matching TRBD2. Germline loops: CDR1 SGDLS, CDR2 YYNGEE. Trimming took 0 bases from V and 4 from J; bases not matched to a gene: 5. CDR3 size: 16 residues. This chain's CDR3 is CASSVVAGGPTGELFF. In DNA form, the CDR3 reads TGTGCCAGCAGCGTAGTGGCGGGAGGTCCCACCGGGGAGCTGTTTTTT.

The chain recombines TRBV7-3 with TRBJ2-1; TRBD2 might be the D (5 bases). The germline gives CDR1 SGHTA, CDR2 FQGTGA. The CDR3 spans 14 residues. Trimming pared 5 bases from V and 3 bases from J, leaving 11 bases between. CDR3 nucleotides: TGTGCCAGCAGCCAGGCCGGGGACTACAATGAGCAGTTCTTC. It is translated as CASSQAGDYNEQFF.

This chain joins TRBV5-1 and TRBJ2-1; 8 bases align to TRBD2. From germline, CDR1 is SGHRS and CDR2 YFSETQ. This CDR3 has 18 amino acids. V gave up 1 base and J gave up 0 bases; unmatched junction bases: 9. In DNA form, the CDR3 reads TGCGCCAGCAGCTTGAAGGTCCTAGCGGGTAGCTCCTACAATGAGCAGTTCTTC. This sequence encodes CASSLKVLAGSSYNEQFF.

The chain uses TRBV7-9 and TRBJ2-4; TRBD2 aligns across 13 bases. Germline-derived CDR1 and CDR2 are SEHNR and FQNEAQ (reference sequence). The CDR3 spans 15 residues. The J segment lost 9 bases and the V segment lost 5 bases, leaving 7 bases of the junction unmatched. CDR3 loop: CASSLGLAGVSIQYF. The CDR3 nucleotides read TGTGCCAGCAGCCTCGGACTAGCGGGAGTGAGCATTCAGTACTTC.

The chain employs TRBV7-9 and TRBJ2-3, with a tentative D call TRBD2 (5 bases). Germline V gives CDR1 SEHNR, CDR2 FQNEAQ (reference sequence). The CDR3 consists of 15 residues. Between the trimmed V and J ends, which lost 3 bases and 3 bases, there was a span of 13 bases. The CDR3 DNA sequence: TGTGCCAGCAGCTTCGCGGGTCATAAGACAGATACGCAGTATTTT. It encodes CASSFAGHKTDTQYF.

The chain carries TRBV27 and TRBJ1-2; 9 bases line up with TRBD1. Trimming removed 5 bases from V and 4 bases from J; junction bases left unmatched: 5. This CDR3 has 14 residues. Germline V gene sequence: CDR1 MNHEY, CDR2 SMNVEV (reference sequence). CDR3 loop: CASSPSTGGYGYTF. CDR3 bases: TGTGCCAGCAGTCCGTCGACAGGGGGCTATGGCTACACCTTC.

The chain is built from TRBV7-9 and TRBJ1-1; D unclear. In germline, CDR1 is SEHNR, CDR2 FQNEAQ (reference sequence). V lost 7 bases and J 1 base, leaving 16 bases between the germline ends. This CDR3 is 15 amino acids long. CDR3 sequence (DNA): TGTGCCAGCACCCCCTGGGATCCCAGGAACACTGAAGCTTTCTTT. This codes for CASTPWDPRNTEAFF. Based on the CDR3 plus reference TRBV7-9 and TRBJ1-1, the full variable domain is DTGVSQNPRHKITKRGQNVTFRCDPISEHNRLYWYRQTLGQGPEFLTYFQNEAQLEKSRLLSDRFSAERPKGSFSTLEIQRTEQGDSAMYLCASTPWDPRNTEAFFGQGTRLTVV.

Worth noting for this clone: Other DNA sequences in this specimen translate into the identical CDR3. This CDR3 reads CASSFRIYNEQFF. The CDR3 DNA reads as TGTGCCAGCAGTTTCAGAATCTACAATGAGCAGTTCTTC. The chain links TRBV27 to TRBJ2-1; D gene uncertain. CDR1 and CDR2 from the germline V gene are MNHEY and SMNVEV (reference sequence). There are 13 residues in the CDR3. The germline V and J ends were trimmed by 3 bases and 3 bases, with 6 bases remaining between them.

V usage is TRBV7-3 and J usage is TRBJ2-1, with D perhaps matching TRBD1 or TRBD2 (5 bases each). The CDR3 loop spans 17 amino acids. Germline V gene lookup returns CDR1 SGHTA and CDR2 FQGTGA. Between the trimmed V and J ends, which lost 5 bases and 8 bases, there was a span of 25 bases. The CDR3 coding sequence is TGTGCCAGCAGCGCCTTCCCCTCCGGGACCACCCGCGATGAGCAGTTCTTC. As protein: CASSAFPSGTTRDEQFF.

The V gene is TRBV7-8, the J gene TRBJ2-7; 11 positions match TRBD2. V lost 5 bases, J lost 0 bases, and 6 bases stayed unmatched. This CDR3 contains 16 residues. Germline assignment: CDR1 SGHVS and CDR2 FQNEAQ. The CDR3 region is CASSRTSGSSSYEQYF. The CDR3 DNA sequence: TGTGCCAGCAGCCGGACTAGCGGGTCGAGCTCCTACGAGCAGTACTTC.

CDR3 amino acids: CATPTLKVRFSNQPQHF. The CDR3 DNA follows: TGTGCCACCCCTACTCTTAAGGTCAGATTTTCTAATCAGCCCCAGCATTTT. The chain has TRBV15 and TRBJ1-5; D not certain. Trimming pared 8 bases from V and 4 bases from J, leaving 24 bases between. CDR1 and CDR2 from the germline V gene are LNHNV and YYDKDF (reference sequence). This CDR3 is built from 17 residues.